This T cell receptor (beta chain) was documented in a study of blood T cell repertoires in COVID-19 (dated by TCRdb to about 2020). With respect to the entire study: The collaborator samples originated in the United States, Italy and Spain and spanned the acute and convalescent phases of COVID-19. Where available, HLA class I and class II types were taken from metadata supplied by the sample provider and were not determined by assay-based typing. The sample metadata nearly always contained a de-identified subject ID, COVID-19 status, age in years and sex. Deeply sampled blood TCRbeta repertoires from subjects exposed to, actively infected with, or recovered from COVID-19 were included in the dataset. The samples were drawn from two sources: the first 160 participants of the ongoing ImmuneRACE study, and 950 to 1,500 subjects contributed by 6 global collaborators. A freely available public database, intended as a resource for researchers studying the immune response to SARS-CoV-2, is where the repertoires were released. The material from the prospective study consisted of cDNA or gDNA derived from T cells, B-cell-depleted T cells, or PBMCs.

Each collaborating institution followed its own protocols to collect whole blood in K2EDTA tubes. Collaborator samples were shipped for TCRbeta analysis as frozen whole blood, isolated PBMCs, or DNA extracted from either sample type. Study-wide conclusions, independent of this receptor: How much clinical and demographic metadata was included differed by source and by participant, and the metadata was provided uncurated.

The immunoSEQ Assay, a bias-controlled multiplex PCR, was used to amplify TCRbeta CDR3 regions from genomic DNA. As for the original processing: Within the assay, amplification of reference gene primers was used to estimate how many nucleated cells each sample contained. Sequence reads were collapsed and filtered to measure the absolute abundance of every unique TCRbeta CDR3 rearrangement. For each sample, productive Simpson clonality was calculated as the square root of Simpson's diversity index across productive rearrangements. Drawn from immuneACCESS, this table holds only the in-frame rearrangements with V and J called that TCRdb kept. Clones are partly lost; checked studies trace under half to an unresolved V gene and leave the rest unexplained. V and J calls and clone size are given by that table; D and trimming were obtained from the DNA. The sample yields 99,000 or so clones; around 83% were counted once. Roughly 3.4% of the sample is taken by the ten largest.

The CDR3 starts with the cysteine, ends with the phenylalanine, and has 16 residues. Only the CDR3 region is kept as DNA, spanning 48 bases read in frame from base 1. V has 3 bases trimmed and J has 2 bases trimmed; junction bases matching no gene number 8. Per the germline V gene (reference sequence), LNHDA is the CDR1 and SQIVND is the CDR2. Notes on this clone: The antigen this receptor binds is unknown. Per-nucleotide qualities are absent, and no much larger clonotype sits a single base away.

The material sequenced was peripheral blood. The sequence links TRBV19 to TRBJ2-3; 7 middle bases align to TRBD2. The sequence was obtained from a woman at least 80 years old with active or convalescent COVID-19. At the DNA level, the sequence is TGTGCCAGTAGTATGATCGGGGGGACCGTCACAGATACGCAGTATTTT. This is translated as CASSMIGGTVTDTQYF.